What follows are 25 T cell receptor beta chains derived from one specimen sequenced in a study of T cell responses to AZD1222 COVID-19 vaccine. The repertoire was sequenced with immunoSEQ multiplex PCR; TCRdb's copy has only in-frame clones and lacks some. There are 75,000 to 90,000 clones in the sample; approximately 85% occur only once, and 3.4% lies in the top ten. The sequencing used peripheral blood, collected 28 days after the second AZD1222 dose. Receptors were obtained from an adult who received the AZD1222 COVID-19 vaccine.

This chain joins TRBV5-4 and TRBJ1-1, with D perhaps matching TRBD1 (6 bases). V lost 3 bases, J lost 10 bases, and 22 bases lay in between. The CDR3 contains 15 residues. Germline-derived CDR1 and CDR2 are SGHNT and YYREEE (reference sequence). The CDR3 protein is CASSSDLPTGPRAFF. CDR3 in DNA: TGTGCCAGCAGCTCCGACCTCCCGACAGGCCCCAGAGCTTTCTTT.

This clone has a handful of counts. The rearrangement uses TRBV30 and TRBJ2-1; D uncertain. The V end lost 0 bases, the J end lost 10 bases, and 10 bases lay between the germline ends. This CDR3 comprises 12 residues. CDR1 and CDR2 from the germline V gene are GTSNPN and SVGIG (reference sequence). The chain's CDR3 is CAWSVRGWEQFF. In nucleotides, the CDR3 is TGTGCCTGGAGTGTACGAGGATGGGAGCAGTTCTTC.

The chain couples TRBV5-1 to TRBJ1-6; D ambiguous. V lost 0 bases to trimming and J lost 8 bases, with 18 bases between them. Germline V lookup: CDR1 SGHRS, CDR2 YFSETQ. CDR3 length equals 17 residues. As DNA, the CDR3 is TGCGCCAGCAGCTTGGAACCGTCTGCGACTAATTATTCACCCCTCCACTTT. Its translation is CASSLEPSATNYSPLHF.

This clone was detected only once. The chain recombines TRBV30 with TRBJ1-1, with a weak D call TRBD1 (6 bases). The V end lost 8 bases, the J end lost 1 base, and 14 bases lay between the germline ends. This CDR3 comprises 13 residues. Germline V gene sequence: CDR1 GTSNPN, CDR2 SVGIG (reference sequence). CDR3 in DNA: TGTGCCGGCCAAGGACAGTCGAACACTGAAGCTTTCTTT. Translated: CAGQGQSNTEAFF.

The V call is TRBV5-1, the J call TRBJ2-1; D gene uncertain. CDR3 length: 13 amino acids. CDR1 is SGHRS, CDR2 YFSETQ, per germline. The V gene lost 3 bases and the J gene lost 7 bases, with 11 bases spanning the gap. CDR3 in DNA: TGCGCCAGCAGCTCTGACTTCTGGAATGAGCAGTTCTTC. Its protein product is CASSSDFWNEQFF.

This clone was seen once. This rearrangement joins TRBV10-1 to TRBJ1-2, with 8 bases that match TRBD1. Germline CDR1 is WNHNN and CDR2 is SYGVQD (reference sequence). V was pared by 11 bases and J by 4 bases, with 3 bases of the junction left unmatched. CDR3 size: 11 residues. DNA for the CDR3: TGCGCCTCTGGACAGGGCTATGGCTACACCTTC. Translating it yields CASGQGYGYTF.

This clone has more than one count but fewer than ten. This rearrangement joins TRBV9 to TRBJ2-2, with D hard to call. In germline, CDR1 is SGDLS, CDR2 YYNGEE. This CDR3 region has 17 residues. Deletions cut 0 bases from V and 1 base from J, with 13 bases between. The CDR3 DNA reads TGTGCCAGCAGCGTAGGCCCCAGCATCCGGAACACCGGGGAGCTGTTTTTT. It encodes CASSVGPSIRNTGELFF.

This chain uses TRBV14 with TRBJ1-3; no reliable D call. The germline V gene encodes CDR1 SGHDN and CDR2 FVKESK. The CDR3 length is 15 residues. Trimming took off 4 bases at V and 1 base at J, with 11 bases between the two ends. The CDR3 DNA follows: TGTGCCAGCAGCCTCAGTGTTAGGTCTGGAAACACCATATATTTT. This codes for CASSLSVRSGNTIYF. Filled out from reference TRBV14 and TRBJ1-3, the complete variable domain reads EAGVTQFPSHSVIEKGQTVTLRCDPISGHDNLYWYRRVMGKEIKFLLHFVKESKQDESGMPNNRFLAERTGGTYSTLKVQPAELEDSGVYFCASSLSVRSGNTIYFGEGSWLTVV.

The rearrangement links TRBV11-3 to TRBJ2-7; 7 bases map to TRBD2. Trimming at V came to 3 bases and at J to 0 bases, leaving 8 bases not matched to a gene. This CDR3 has 16 amino acids. Germline CDR1 reads SGHNT; CDR2 reads YENEEA. CDR3 amino acids: CASSLVRASGSYEQYF. The CDR3 nucleotides are TGTGCCAGCAGCTTGGTAAGGGCTAGCGGCTCCTACGAGCAGTACTTC.

CDR3 sequence reads: CASSYETNYEQYF. The DNA of the CDR3 is TGTGCCAGCAGCTATGAAACGAACTACGAGCAGTACTTC. V gene TRBV5-4 combines with J gene TRBJ2-7; D unresolved. V was clipped by 3 bases and J by 3 bases, with 10 bases between them. CDR3 length: 13 amino acids. Germline values: CDR1 SGHNT, CDR2 YYREEE (reference sequence).

J is TRBJ2-7 and V is TRBV25-1; no clear D. This CDR3 spans 15 amino acids. CDR1 and CDR2 (germline): MGHDK, SYGVNS. The V and J ends lost 3 bases and 4 bases respectively, with 16 bases between them. CDR3 sequence reads: CASSDNAGYLYEQYF. The CDR3 bases are TGTGCCAGCAGTGATAACGCAGGCTACCTTTACGAGCAGTACTTC.

The rearrangement links TRBV18 to TRBJ1-1; TRBD1 matches at 7 bases. This CDR3 is built from 15 residues. V gave up 3 bases and J gave up 3 bases; unmatched junction bases: 7. Per germline, CDR1 KGHSH and CDR2 LQKENI. The CDR3 region is CASSPRQGVDTEAFF. For the CDR3, the DNA is TGTGCCAGCTCACCCAGACAGGGAGTCGACACTGAAGCTTTCTTT.

J is TRBJ1-2 and V is TRBV3-1 (or the pseudogene TRBV3-2); no clear D. Between the trimmed V and J ends, which lost 3 bases and 5 bases, there was a span of 16 bases. The CDR3 is made up of 15 amino acids. Germline lookup yields CDR1 LGHDT and CDR2 YNNKEL (reference sequence). The CDR3 bases are TGTGCCAGCAGCCATGACCCGGGGTTAGATTATGGCTACACCTTC. Its protein product is CASSHDPGLDYGYTF.

This clone was observed a single time. The rearrangement links TRBV12-3 or TRBV12-4 to TRBJ2-7; D is ambiguous. Trimming pared 3 bases from V and 6 bases from J, leaving 12 bases between. The CDR3 extends over 13 amino acids. The CDR3 loop is CASSLVDRSEQYF. The CDR3, as DNA: TGTGCCAGCAGTTTGGTAGATAGGAGCGAGCAGTACTTC.

The chain couples TRBV10-2 to TRBJ1-5; the match to TRBD1 covers 7 bases. The germline V gene has CDR1 WSHSY and CDR2 SAAADI. CDR3 length: 16 residues. Germline trimming cut 2 bases from V and 7 bases from J; bases unmatched to any gene: 11. The CDR3 region is CASSETNRGMSQPQHF. As DNA, the CDR3 is TGCGCCAGCAGTGAGACGAACAGGGGCATGAGCCAGCCCCAGCATTTT.

The V and J genes are TRBV11-2 and TRBJ2-1; 7 bases fit TRBD2. Germline V lookup: CDR1 SGHAT, CDR2 FQNNGV. This CDR3 is 16 amino acids long. V gave up 5 bases and J gave up 3 bases; unmatched junction bases: 10. DNA for the CDR3: TGTGCCAGCAGCCCAACCACCAGCGGGATCTACAATGAGCAGTTCTTC. It translates to CASSPTTSGIYNEQFF. Complete variable domain (other parts from reference TRBV11-2 and TRBJ2-1): EAGVAQSPRYKIIEKRQSVAFWCNPISGHATLYWYQQILGQGPKLLIQFQNNGVVDDSQLPKDRFSAERLKGVDSTLKIQPAKLEDSAVYLCASSPTTSGIYNEQFFGPGTRLTVL.

This clone has only a few counts. The chain carries TRBV12-3 or TRBV12-4 and TRBJ2-5, with D uncertain. This CDR3 region has 13 residues. Between the trimmed V and J ends, which lost 6 bases and 3 bases, there was a span of 11 bases. In nucleotides, the CDR3 is TGTGCCAGCAGGTTCGGCGGTGAAGAGACCCAGTACTTC. This codes for CASRFGGEETQYF.

CDR3 in amino acids: CASSPGQGVAGANVLTF. The CDR3 DNA reads TGTGCCAGCAGCCCCGGACAGGGGGTCGCTGGGGCCAACGTCCTGACTTTC. The chain is built from TRBV5-5 and TRBJ2-6; TRBD1 matches 10 bases. V lost 4 bases, J lost 2 bases, and 6 bases stayed unmatched. The V gene's germline CDR1 is SGHKS and CDR2 YYEKEE (reference sequence). This CDR3 spans 17 amino acids.

The chain is built from TRBV4-2 and TRBJ1-3; tentatively, D is TRBD1 (6 bases). Trimming shortened V by 4 bases and J by 0 bases, and 10 bases separated the two germline ends. The CDR3 runs 15 residues. Germline V CDR1 and CDR2: LGHNA, YNFKEQ. The CDR3 nucleotides read TGTGCCAGCAGCCCTAGGGGGAACTCTGGAAACACCATATATTTT. This gives the protein CASSPRGNSGNTIYF.

V usage is TRBV25-1 and J usage is TRBJ1-6; 7 bases map to TRBD1. V trimming: 11 bases; J trimming: 6 bases; junction bases outside the gene matches: 10. This CDR3 contains 14 residues. Per germline, CDR1 MGHDK and CDR2 SYGVNS. CDR3 DNA: TGTGCCCGCCATATCCGGGACAGTAATTCACCCCTCCACTTT. It translates to CARHIRDSNSPLHF.

This chain joins TRBV4-2 and TRBJ2-2, with TRBD2 as a possible D gene (6 bases). CDR1 is LGHNA and CDR2 is YNFKEQ in the germline V gene. With 5 bases removed from V and 12 bases from J, the gap between germline ends came to 25 bases. The CDR3 is 16 amino acids. The CDR3 loop is CASSGASGGTAKKLFF. The CDR3 DNA follows: TGTGCCAGCAGCGGGGCCTCGGGCGGGACTGCCAAGAAGCTGTTTTTT.

The chain uses TRBV4-1 and TRBJ2-1, with D possibly matching TRBD2 (6 bases). Germline V gene data show CDR1 as MGHRA and CDR2 as YSYEKL. The length of the CDR3 is 14 residues. V was cut by 2 bases and J by 7 bases, with 12 bases left in between. CDR3 amino acids: CASSQLAGWNEQFF. CDR3 in DNA: TGCGCCAGCAGCCAACTTGCGGGGTGGAATGAGCAGTTCTTC.

This chain links TRBV5-1 with TRBJ2-2; D perhaps matches TRBD1 (5 bases). Looked up from germline, CDR1 is SGHRS and CDR2 is YFSETQ. The V gene lost 3 bases and the J gene lost 1 base, with 13 bases spanning the gap. This CDR3 contains 16 residues. The CDR3 reads CASSSGQTLNTGELFF. Here the CDR3 DNA reads TGCGCCAGCAGCTCCGGACAAACCCTGAACACCGGGGAGCTGTTTTTT. Looking up the rest from reference TRBV5-1 and TRBJ2-2 gives the full variable domain: KAGVTQTPRYLIKTRGQQVTLSCSPISGHRSVSWYQQTPGQGLQFLFEYFSETQRNKGNFPGRFSGRQFSNSRSEMNVSTLELGDSALYLCASSSGQTLNTGELFFGEGSRLTVL.

This chain uses TRBV28 with TRBJ2-7; TRBD1 agrees at 8 bases. The CDR3 totals 14 residues. After removal of 6 bases from V and 5 bases from J, the junction contained 9 bases not matched to a gene. Germline CDR1 and CDR2: MDHEN and SYDVKM. The CDR3 DNA sequence: TGTGCCAGCAGCGGGGGACAGGAGGTAAACGAGCAGTACTTC. It is translated as CASSGGQEVNEQYF.

V and J are TRBV28 and TRBJ1-1, with no clear D. Germline V gene data show CDR1 as MDHEN and CDR2 as SYDVKM. This CDR3 has 13 amino acids. The V end lost 7 bases, the J end lost 0 bases, and 9 bases lay between the germline ends. The CDR3 region is CASKTTMNTEAFF. CDR3 sequence (DNA): TGTGCCAGCAAAACGACAATGAACACTGAAGCTTTCTTT.